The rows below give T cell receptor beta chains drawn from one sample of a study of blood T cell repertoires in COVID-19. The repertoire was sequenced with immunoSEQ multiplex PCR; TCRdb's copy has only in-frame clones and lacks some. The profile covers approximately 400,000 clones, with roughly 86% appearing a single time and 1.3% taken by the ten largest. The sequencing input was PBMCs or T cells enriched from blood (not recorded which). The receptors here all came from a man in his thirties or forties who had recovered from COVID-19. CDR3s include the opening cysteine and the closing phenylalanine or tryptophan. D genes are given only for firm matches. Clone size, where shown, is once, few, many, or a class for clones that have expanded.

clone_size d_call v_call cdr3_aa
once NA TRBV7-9 CASSSPGADTQYF
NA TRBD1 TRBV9 CASSDRGLDNEQFF
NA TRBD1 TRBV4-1 CASSFQLQGSGEQYF
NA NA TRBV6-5 CASSSLYGYTF
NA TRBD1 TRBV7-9 CASSPGTGTSKALHF
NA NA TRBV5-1 CASSLAYEQYF
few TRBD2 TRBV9 CASSVAAGGVTETQYF
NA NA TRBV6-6 CASSYSRVYTF
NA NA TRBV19 CASSSYEWNTEAFF
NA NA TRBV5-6 CASSLDSPGEQYF
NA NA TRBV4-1 CASSLHRDSRGTQYF
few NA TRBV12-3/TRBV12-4 CASSRGGPQHF
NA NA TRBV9 CASSIDTSGNYGYTF
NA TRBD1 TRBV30 CAWTNPDRELPEQYF
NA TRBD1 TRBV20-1 CSASLNRGEAFF
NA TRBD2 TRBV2 CASTATSGGTDTQYF
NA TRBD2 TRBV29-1 CSVEGLRGVRTDTQYF
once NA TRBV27 CASSPGDGTQYF
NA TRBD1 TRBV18 CASSPGQGKAEAFF
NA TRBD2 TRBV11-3 CASSPSGGTPQYF
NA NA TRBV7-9 CASSLGLVAYNEQFF
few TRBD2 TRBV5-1 CASSLTGGTYNEQFF
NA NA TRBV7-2 CASSLGLVGDEQFF
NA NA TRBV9 CASSGGQINSPLHF
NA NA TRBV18 CASSPLGEPSGNTIYF
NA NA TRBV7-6 CASSSSGVMDYEQYF
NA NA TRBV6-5 CASGEMNTEAFF
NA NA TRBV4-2 CASSQDAGGRLYEQYF
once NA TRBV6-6 CASRIQVYTEAFF
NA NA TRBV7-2 CASSLERGNQPQHF
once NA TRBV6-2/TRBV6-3 CASSRDRPIPLHF
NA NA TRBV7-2 CASSFFGQGGGYTF
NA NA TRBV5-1 CASSLGPGDTGELFF
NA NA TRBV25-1 CASSGGGRGNQPQHF
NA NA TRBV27 CASSFSGTNSYEQYF
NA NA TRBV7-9 CASSPEGGGNQPQHF
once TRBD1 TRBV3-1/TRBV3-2 CASSQVGTGPAEQYF